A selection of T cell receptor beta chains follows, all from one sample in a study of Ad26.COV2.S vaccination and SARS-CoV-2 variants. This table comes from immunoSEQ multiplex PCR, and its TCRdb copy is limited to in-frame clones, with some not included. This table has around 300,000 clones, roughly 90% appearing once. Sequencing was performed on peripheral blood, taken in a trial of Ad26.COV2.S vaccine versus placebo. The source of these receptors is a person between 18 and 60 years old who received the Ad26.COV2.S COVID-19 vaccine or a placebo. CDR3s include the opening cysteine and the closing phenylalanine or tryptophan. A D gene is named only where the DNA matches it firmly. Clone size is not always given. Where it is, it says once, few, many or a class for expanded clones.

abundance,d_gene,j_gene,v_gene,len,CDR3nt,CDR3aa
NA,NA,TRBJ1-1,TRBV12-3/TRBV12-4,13,TGTGCCAGCAGTCCCAGTTATTCGCTTGAACCTTTCTTT,CASSPSYSLEPFF
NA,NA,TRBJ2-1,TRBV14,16,TGTGCCAGCAGCCAAGTGGGGGGGGCAACCTACAATGAGCAGTTCTTC,CASSQVGGATYNEQFF
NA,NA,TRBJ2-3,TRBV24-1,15,TGTGCCACCAGTCGCGGCTTAGACAGCACAGATACGCAGTATTTT,CATSRGLDSTDTQYF
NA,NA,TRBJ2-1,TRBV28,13,TGTGCCGCGGCGGGATGGTCCTACAATGAGCAGTTCTTC,CAAAGWSYNEQFF
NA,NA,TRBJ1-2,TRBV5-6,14,TGTGCCAGCTCCGGGACACCGAGGGCCTATGGCTACACCTTC,CASSGTPRAYGYTF
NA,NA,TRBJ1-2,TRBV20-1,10,TGCAGTGCTAGTTCCAGCGGCTACACCTTC,CSASSSGYTF
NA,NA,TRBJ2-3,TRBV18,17,TGTGCCAGCTCACCACCAACGGGGCAGGGTAGGCCAGATACGCAGTATTTT,CASSPPTGQGRPDTQYF
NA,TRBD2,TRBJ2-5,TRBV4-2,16,TGTGCCAGCAGCGCCGCTGGGGCTAGCGGGAGTCAGACCCAGTACTTC,CASSAAGASGSQTQYF
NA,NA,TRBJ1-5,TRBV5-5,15,TGTGCCAGCAGCTTCTCCGGGGGCAGCAATCAGCCCCAGCATTTT,CASSFSGGSNQPQHF
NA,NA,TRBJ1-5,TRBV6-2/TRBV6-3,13,TGTGCCAGCAGTTATTTTGCGAATCAGCCCCAGCATTTT,CASSYFANQPQHF
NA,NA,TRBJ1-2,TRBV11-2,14,TGTGCCAGCAGCTTAGGACAGATTAACTATGGCTACACCTTC,CASSLGQINYGYTF
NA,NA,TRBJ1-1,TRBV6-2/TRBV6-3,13,TGTGCCAGCAGTTACGGAGGAAACACTGAAGCTTTCTTT,CASSYGGNTEAFF
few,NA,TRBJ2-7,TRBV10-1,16,TGCGCCAGCAGTGAGTCGGGACGGCGAGTCTTCTACGAGCAGTACTTC,CASSESGRRVFYEQYF
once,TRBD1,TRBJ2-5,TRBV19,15,TGTGCCAGTAGTAACAGGGACAGGCTACAAGAGACCCAGTACTTC,CASSNRDRLQETQYF
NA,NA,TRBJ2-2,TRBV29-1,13,TGCAGCGCCCCAGCCGAGCCCACCGGGGAGCTGTTTTTT,CSAPAEPTGELFF
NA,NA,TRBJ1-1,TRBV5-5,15,TGTGCCAGCAGCTTGGCCGTACAGAGGAACACTGAAGCTTTCTTT,CASSLAVQRNTEAFF
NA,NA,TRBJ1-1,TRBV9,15,TGTGCCAGCAGCATGGGACGGGATGTGAACACTGAAGCTTTCTTT,CASSMGRDVNTEAFF
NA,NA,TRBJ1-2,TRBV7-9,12,TGTGCCAGCAGCTTCGCGGCTTATGGCTACACCTTC,CASSFAAYGYTF
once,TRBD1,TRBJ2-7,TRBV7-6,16,TGTGCCAGCAGGCCAAGCGCCGGGACAGGGTCGGACGAGCAGTACTTC,CASRPSAGTGSDEQYF
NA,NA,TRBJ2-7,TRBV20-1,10,TGCAGTGCTACAGGATACGAGCAGTACTTC,CSATGYEQYF
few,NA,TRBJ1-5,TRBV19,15,TGTGCCAGTAGTCCCTTTGGGGTAAGGGCTCAGCCCCAGCATTTT,CASSPFGVRAQPQHF
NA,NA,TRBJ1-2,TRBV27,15,TGTGCCAGCAGTTTAGAGTTTCGGGGCTGGTACGGCTACACCTTC,CASSLEFRGWYGYTF
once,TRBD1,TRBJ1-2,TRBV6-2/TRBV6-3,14,TGTGCCAGCAGTCGGGACAGGGGGCCGCGCGGCTACACCTTC,CASSRDRGPRGYTF
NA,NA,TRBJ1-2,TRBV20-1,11,TGCAGTGCTAAAGGTCCGTATGGCTACACCTTC,CSAKGPYGYTF
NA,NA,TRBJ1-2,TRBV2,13,TGTGCCAGCAGTGTGTTAGCGAACTATGGCTACACCTTC,CASSVLANYGYTF
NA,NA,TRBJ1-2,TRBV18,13,TGTGCCAGCTCACCCGATTTAGAGTATGGCTACACCTTC,CASSPDLEYGYTF
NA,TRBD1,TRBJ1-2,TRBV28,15,TGTGCCAGCAGTCTGGCCGGGACAGGGGGCGAAGTAGACACCTTC,CASSLAGTGGEVDTF
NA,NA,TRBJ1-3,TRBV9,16,TGTGCCAGCAGCACAACCGGGGGAGGGACTGGAAACACCATATATTTT,CASSTTGGGTGNTIYF
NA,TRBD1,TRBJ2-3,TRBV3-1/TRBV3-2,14,TGTGCCAGCGGCCTAGGACAGGGGGCAGATACGCAGTATTTT,CASGLGQGADTQYF
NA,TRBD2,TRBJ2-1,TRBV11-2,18,TGTGCCAGCAGTTACGGGGCTAGCGGGAGTGCCTCCTACAATGAGCAGTTCTTC,CASSYGASGSASYNEQFF
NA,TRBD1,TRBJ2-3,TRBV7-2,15,TGTGCCAGCAGCCCCGGACAGGGGCGCCCAGATACGCAGTATTTT,CASSPGQGRPDTQYF
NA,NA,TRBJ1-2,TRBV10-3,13,TGTGCCGCGCGAGGAGGCCCCTACTATGGCTACACCTTC,CAARGGPYYGYTF
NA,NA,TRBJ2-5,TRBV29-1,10,TGCAGCGCTACCCTGGAGACCCAGTACTTC,CSATLETQYF
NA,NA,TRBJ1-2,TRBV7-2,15,TGTGCCAGCAGCCCGGTGGAGGGCTCTAACTATGGCTACACCTTC,CASSPVEGSNYGYTF
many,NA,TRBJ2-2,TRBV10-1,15,TGCGCCAGCAGCCCGACTAACCTGAACACCGGGGAGCTGTTTTTT,CASSPTNLNTGELFF